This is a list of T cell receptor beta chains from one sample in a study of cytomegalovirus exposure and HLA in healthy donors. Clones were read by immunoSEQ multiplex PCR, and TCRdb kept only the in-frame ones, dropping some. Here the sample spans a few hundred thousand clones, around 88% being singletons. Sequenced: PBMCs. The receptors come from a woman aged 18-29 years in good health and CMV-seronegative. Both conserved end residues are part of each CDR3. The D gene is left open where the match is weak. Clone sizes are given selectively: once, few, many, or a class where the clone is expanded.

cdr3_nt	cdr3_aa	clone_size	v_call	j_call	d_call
TGCGCCAGCAGCCAAGATCAGACAGGGCTTGGGTACGAGCAGTACTTC	CASSQDQTGLGYEQYF	few	TRBV4-1	TRBJ2-7	TRBD1
TGTGCCTGGGAACCCGTATACGACTACTATGGCTACACCTTC	CAWEPVYDYYGYTF	.	TRBV30	TRBJ1-2	.
TGTGCCAGCGGTCGAGGCCCGAACACTGAAGCTTTCTTT	CASGRGPNTEAFF	.	TRBV7-3	TRBJ1-1	.
TGCGCCAGCAGCATCGGGACTAGCGGGAGAGAGCAGTTCTTC	CASSIGTSGREQFF	.	TRBV5-1	TRBJ2-1	TRBD2
TGTGCCAGCAGCAAAAGGGGGAGTGTCGATGGCTACACCTTC	CASSKRGSVDGYTF	.	TRBV21-1	TRBJ1-2	.
TGTGCCAGCAGTGTAGAGACAGCTTCCTACGAGCAGTACTTC	CASSVETASYEQYF	once	TRBV2	TRBJ2-7	.
TGTGCCAGTAGTATTTCCGTCCGCAATCAGCCCCAGCATTTT	CASSISVRNQPQHF	few	TRBV19	TRBJ1-5	.
TGTGCCAGCAGTTTATCGCGGACTAGCGAGCAGTTCTTC	CASSLSRTSEQFF	.	TRBV27	TRBJ2-1	TRBD2
TGTGCCAGCAGTTACTCGGACAGGCTGGACACTGAAGCTTTCTTT	CASSYSDRLDTEAFF	few	TRBV6-5	TRBJ1-1	TRBD1
TGTGCCAGCAGCTTAGGCGGGAGGACTAATGAGCAGTTCTTC	CASSLGGRTNEQFF	.	TRBV7-6	TRBJ2-1	TRBD2
TGTGCCAGCAGCGTATACAGGGGGCAGAGTTTCGATGAGCAGTTCTTC	CASSVYRGQSFDEQFF	.	TRBV7-9	TRBJ2-1	TRBD1
TGTGCCAGCAGCGTAGGGGTGACTAGCGAGTACGAGCAGTACTTC	CASSVGVTSEYEQYF	.	TRBV9	TRBJ2-7	TRBD2
TGTGCCAGCAGTTTATTCGCGGAGGCCCACGAGCAGTACTTC	CASSLFAEAHEQYF	once	TRBV27	TRBJ2-7	.
TGTGCCAGCTCACCGCTAGGACAGCTCGATGAAGCTTTCTTT	CASSPLGQLDEAFF	.	TRBV18	TRBJ1-1	.
TGTGCCAGCAGTTACGGGGCCAGGGGAGGCTACACCTTC	CASSYGARGGYTF	.	TRBV6-6	TRBJ1-2	.
TGTGCCAGCAGTATTACAGGTACTTCCTACGAGCAGTACTTC	CASSITGTSYEQYF	once	TRBV6-1	TRBJ2-7	.
TGTGCCAGCAGCCAGGGACTAGCGGGAGGCAAATCCTACGAGCAGTACTTC	CASSQGLAGGKSYEQYF	.	TRBV7-9	TRBJ2-7	TRBD2
TGTGCCAGCAGCTTTTGGACAGGGGATGGCTACACCTTC	CASSFWTGDGYTF	.	TRBV5-4	TRBJ1-2	TRBD1
TGTGCCAGTAGTATAACCCGGGAGCAGCCCCAGCATTTT	CASSITREQPQHF	.	TRBV19	TRBJ1-5	.
TGTGCCAGCAGCAACAGGGAAGGCTATAGCCATGGCTACACCTTC	CASSNREGYSHGYTF	.	TRBV5-4	TRBJ1-2	.
TGTGCCTTACTCGTGGGGACAGGGGGTTATGAGCAGTTCTTC	CALLVGTGGYEQFF	.	TRBV30	TRBJ2-1	TRBD1
TGCGCCAGCAGCACTGCGGCGGGAGCTCGCACAGATACGCAGTATTTT	CASSTAAGARTDTQYF	.	TRBV5-1	TRBJ2-3	TRBD2
TGTGCCAGCAGCTTGTACGAGTACTCCTACGAGCAGTACTTC	CASSLYEYSYEQYF	.	TRBV5-5	TRBJ2-7	.
TGTGCCAGCAGCTTATCGACAAAAGAGACCCAGTACTTC	CASSLSTKETQYF	.	TRBV7-6	TRBJ2-5	.
TGTGCCCTAGACACCCTGACAGGGGGAAGCTACACCTTC	CALDTLTGGSYTF	.	TRBV30	TRBJ1-2	TRBD1
TGTGCCAGCTCACGGGACAGGGCTGTGTATTTT	CASSRDRAVYF	once	TRBV18	TRBJ2-3	TRBD1
TGTGCCAGCGCACTGGGGGGGAACACTGAAGCTTTCTTT	CASALGGNTEAFF	.	TRBV2	TRBJ1-1	.
TGCGCCACTAAGCGGGAGATCACCGGGGAGCTGTTTTTT	CATKREITGELFF	.	TRBV5-1	TRBJ2-2	TRBD2
TGTGCCAGCAGCTTGGGACTAGCGGGGAGAGAGCAGTACTTC	CASSLGLAGREQYF	.	TRBV5-6	TRBJ2-7	TRBD2
TGTGCCAGCAGCGCTACTAGCGGAGGCTCCTACGAGCAGTACTTC	CASSATSGGSYEQYF	.	TRBV28	TRBJ2-7	TRBD2
TGTGCCAGCAGCTATGCCGGGACAGGGCTAAACATTCAGTACTTC	CASSYAGTGLNIQYF	.	TRBV5-4	TRBJ2-4	TRBD1
TGTGCCAGCAGTGAATCGGTAGCGGGAGGGCCTAAGTTCTTC	CASSESVAGGPKFF	few	TRBV6-4	TRBJ2-1	TRBD2
TGTGCCAGCATCAGGACAGGGGGCTACGAGCAGTACTTC	CASIRTGGYEQYF	.	TRBV6-1	TRBJ2-7	TRBD1
TGTGCCAGCTCAATTCCGGGACTAGCGGAGTTATACAATGAGCAGTTCTTC	CASSIPGLAELYNEQFF	once	TRBV18	TRBJ2-1	TRBD2
TGTGCCAGTACCTCGTGGGGGGACAATGAGCAGTTCTTC	CASTSWGDNEQFF	once	TRBV19	TRBJ2-1	.
TGCAGCGTCGAGGGTGGCCACACAGGGGGTGAGGGGACCTACTCTTACTATCCCTATGGCTACACCTTC	CSVEGGHTGGEGTYSYYPYGYTF	.	TRBV29-1	TRBJ1-2	TRBD1
TGTGCCAGCAGTTTATCAGACTTCACAGATACGCAGTATTTT	CASSLSDFTDTQYF	.	TRBV28	TRBJ2-3	.
TGCAGTGCTATACATCGGGATGGCTACACCTTC	CSAIHRDGYTF	.	TRBV20-1	TRBJ1-2	.
TGTGCCAGCAGCCTGACTAGCGGGCTCAATGAGCAGTTCTTC	CASSLTSGLNEQFF	.	TRBV6-6	TRBJ2-1	TRBD2
TGTGCCAGCAGTTACATGAGGGGGCTGTTCACCGGGGAGCTGTTTTTT	CASSYMRGLFTGELFF	.	TRBV6-5	TRBJ2-2	TRBD1
TGTGCCAGCAGTTACCCGGGACACTGGACCCAGTACTTC	CASSYPGHWTQYF	once	TRBV28	TRBJ2-5	.
TGCAGCGGGGGGCAGGGGGCGGCTGAAGCTTTCTTT	CSGGQGAAEAFF	.	TRBV29-1	TRBJ1-1	TRBD1
TGCGCCAGCAGTGAGCAACTAGCGGGGCCCCTGGGCGAGCAGTACTTC	CASSEQLAGPLGEQYF	.	TRBV10-1	TRBJ2-7	TRBD2
TGTGCCAGCAGTGATGTCCGTCTGAACACTGAAGCTTTCTTT	CASSDVRLNTEAFF	.	TRBV6-1	TRBJ1-1	.
TGTGCCAGCAGCTTACCCGCTTTAGACAGATACCAAGAGACCCAGTACTTC	CASSLPALDRYQETQYF	once	TRBV7-9	TRBJ2-5	.